The sequence of this T cell receptor beta chain was determined in a study of blood T cell repertoires in COVID-19. Libraries were prepared by immunoSEQ multiplex PCR; TCRdb keeps only in-frame clonotypes and omits some of them. The sample lists fewer than 250,000 clones, around 90% seen once, with about 0.8% in the top ten. Sequenced: peripheral blood. The TCR originated in a man between 25 and 39 years old with COVID-19, enrolled during active disease.

The CDR3: CASSPPRVGENTEAFF. CDR3 sequence (DNA): TGCGCCAGCAGCCCCCCGCGTGTAGGGGAGAACACTGAAGCTTTCTTT. The rearrangement uses TRBV5-1 and TRBJ1-1; maybe TRBD1 (5 bases). Per germline, CDR1 SGHRS and CDR2 YFSETQ. This CDR3 has 16 amino acids. V was cut by 4 bases and J by 1 base, with 17 bases left in between.